The clone carrying this T cell receptor beta chain was counted ten times or more. Its specificity is not known. The CDR3 runs to 13 residues. Looked up from germline, CDR1 is DFQATT and CDR2 is SNEGSKA (reference sequence). Trimming removed 0 bases at V and 11 bases at J, with 15 bases between. The entry originates in a study of T-cell reconstitution after alpha-beta-depleted transplantation in children. The TCRbeta library incorporated unique molecular identifiers. TCRdb analysed the PCR reads with MiXCR anew, one entry per CDR3 protein. This table has fewer than 350,000 distinct CDR3 sequences, about 9.5% appearing once. Whole-study results and caveats: T-cell counts and diversity were attributed mostly to newly produced T cells one year after transplant. Reports say that about two months after transplant, the alpha-beta T cells came out of several hundred graft clones that had expanded.

This TCR was sampled from a boy younger than two with acute myeloid leukemia, due to receive a stem cell transplant. Sequencing was performed on PBMCs, taken before TCRalphabeta/CD19-depleted stem cell transplant. This chain links TRBV20-1 with TRBJ2-3, with D perhaps matching TRBD1 (6 bases). CDR3 sequence: CSARDRALGGQYF. DNA for the CDR3: TGCAGTGCTAGAGATCGGGCCTTAGGGGGGCAGTATTTT.